The clone carrying this TCR beta chain occurred a few times. Antigen unknown. CDR3 size: 15 residues. V was shortened by 5 bases and J by 3 bases, with 14 bases between the two germline ends. Germline CDR1 reads MDHEN; CDR2 reads SYDVKM. The PCR contained 60 Vbeta and 13 Jbeta primers. This table comes from immunoSEQ multiplex PCR, and its TCRdb copy is limited to in-frame clones, with some not included. Here the sample spans around 150,000 clones, around 80% being singletons. These data are taken from a study of cytomegalovirus exposure and HLA in healthy donors. The overall study: From donors who were HLA-typed, an early data release held approximately 84 million unique TCRs.

General observations from the study: In a later analysis, most CMV-associated TCR beta chains appeared HLA-restricted.

The sequencing sample was made of PBMCs. The chain is built from TRBV28 and TRBJ1-5, with D hard to call. The sequence was collected from a man aged 30 to 45 in good health. This CDR3 reads CASSPAGSFNQPQHF. Here the CDR3 DNA reads TGTGCCAGCAGTCCCGCCGGGAGTTTCAATCAGCCCCAGCATTTT. Supplemented by reference TRBV28 and TRBJ1-5, the full variable domain reads DVKVTQSSRYLVKRTGEKVFLECVQDMDHENMFWYRQDPGLGLRLIYFSYDVKMKEKGDIPEGYSVSREKKERFSLILESASTNQTSMYLCASSPAGSFNQPQHFGDGTRLSIL.